The next 5 T cell receptor beta chains were all read from a single sample in a study of breast tumors, draining lymph nodes, adjacent tissues. Samples came from axillary lymph nodes draining the breast cancer. TCRdb reprocessed the multiplex PCR reads via MiXCR and lists one record per CDR3 protein. The sample includes approximately 190,000 distinct CDR3 sequences, around a third seen only once; the top ten take around 4.4%. Source material: axillary lymph node tissue. The receptors stem from a female donor with breast cancer. Some clones in this sample may be carry-over from other donors' samples.

The table lists this clonotype with many counts. The V and J genes are TRBV7-6 and TRBJ2-5; a weak D match, TRBD2 (5 bases). The V and J ends lost 2 bases and 4 bases respectively, with 14 bases between them. Germline V lookup: CDR1 SGHVS, CDR2 FNYEAQ. The CDR3 consists of 15 residues. CDR3: CASSLSGITGETQYF. CDR3 DNA: TGTGCCAGCAGCTTAAGCGGCATAACCGGAGAGACCCAGTACTTC.

The chain is built from TRBV10-2 and TRBJ1-1; no clear D gene. Germline CDR1 WSHSY, CDR2 SAAADI. The CDR3 contains 13 residues. With 3 bases removed from V and 1 base from J, the gap between germline ends came to 6 bases. The CDR3 sequence: CASSDSGNTEAFF. CDR3 DNA: TGCGCCAGCAGTGACTCAGGGAACACTGAAGCTTTCTTT.

This clonotype was counted at least ten times. The rearrangement uses TRBV5-4 and TRBJ2-6; D unresolved. CDR1 is SGHNT, CDR2 YYREEE, per germline (reference sequence). CDR3 length: 15 residues. The V gene lost 1 base and the J gene lost 1 base, with 6 bases spanning the gap. CDR3 protein: CASSLLGSGANVLTF. The CDR3 DNA sequence: TGTGCCAGCAGCTTGCTAGGGTCTGGGGCCAACGTCCTGACTTTC.

Regarding this clonotype: A much larger clone is a single base away; this may be a read error. The V gene is TRBV27, the J gene TRBJ2-7; the D gene could be TRBD1 or TRBD2 (5 bases each). The length of the CDR3 is 14 residues. V lost 4 bases and J 3 bases, leaving 13 bases between the germline ends. The germline gives CDR1 MNHEY, CDR2 SMNVEV (reference sequence). The CDR3 DNA reads as TGTGCCAGCAGTTCGCCGGGACGGAACTACGAGCAGTACTTC. Translation gives CASSSPGRNYEQYF.

In this sample, this clonotype turned up many times. The DNA is omitted, as the CDR3 cannot be located on it reliably, and the CDR3 follows TCRdb's listing. CDR3 region: CASSPSQGTVGVGTF. The V gene is TRBV7-9, the J gene TRBJ1-2; the listed D gene, TRBD1, was not tested against the DNA. Germline V gives CDR1 SEHNR, CDR2 FQNEAQ (reference sequence). The CDR3 adds up to 15 amino acids, both ends counted.